The 9 T cell receptor beta chains reported below all come from one sample, sequenced in a study of T cell responses to AZD1222 COVID-19 vaccine. Profiling relied on immunoSEQ multiplex PCR, and the TCRdb table lists in-frame clones only, not all of them. The sample lists about 88,000 clones, under 95% occurring once. The specimen was peripheral blood, collected on day 0 of AZD1222 vaccination. Receptors originate from an adult in good health.

The rearrangement uses TRBV6-5 and TRBJ1-6; D uncertain. CDR3 length: 16 residues. Trimming stripped 0 bases from V and 0 bases from J, with 6 bases between. Germline V lookup: CDR1 MNHEY, CDR2 SVGAGI. Here the CDR3 reads CASSYSHSSYNSPLHF. As DNA, the CDR3 is TGTGCCAGCAGTTACTCGCACAGCTCCTATAATTCACCCCTCCACTTT.

The rearrangement links TRBV12-3 or TRBV12-4 to TRBJ2-2, with unresolved D. With 3 bases removed from V and 4 bases from J, the gap between germline ends came to 6 bases. The CDR3 is 13 amino acids. The DNA of the CDR3 is TGTGCCAGCAGTTTGAGCCTCACCGGGGAGCTGTTTTTT. Protein: CASSLSLTGELFF.

V is TRBV13 and J is TRBJ1-4; D possibly corresponds to TRBD1 (5 bases). V shed 4 bases and J shed 7 bases, with 19 bases lying between them. There are 16 residues in the CDR3. Germline V gene lookup returns CDR1 PRHDT and CDR2 FYEKMQ (reference sequence). CDR3 DNA sequence: TGTGCCAGCAGCTCCCACGGGACCCCTGGTAGTGAAAAACTGTTTTTT. It is translated as CASSSHGTPGSEKLFF.

With regard to this clone: No conserved phenylalanine or tryptophan is present at the end of the CDR3, so a read error is the likely explanation. The DNA is left out, because the CDR3 cannot be placed on it with certainty; the CDR3 is given as TCRdb lists it. The V gene is TRBV6-5, the J gene TRBJ1-1; the D call of TRBD1 is as the table states it, not checked on the DNA. From germline, CDR1 is MNHEY and CDR2 SVGAGI. The CDR3 region is 13 residues in length, termini included. CDR3 loop: CASSYGGDRGLII.

The rearrangement uses TRBV28 and TRBJ1-2; 11 bases match TRBD1. In germline, CDR1 is MDHEN, CDR2 SYDVKM. There are 16 residues in the CDR3. The trim removed 2 bases at V and 6 bases at J, leaving 8 bases unmatched. CDR3 protein: CASSLSGDRGADGYTF. The CDR3 coding sequence is TGTGCCAGCAGTTTAAGCGGGGACAGGGGGGCGGATGGCTACACCTTC.

The chain recombines TRBV19 with TRBJ2-5, with TRBD1 identical over 11 bases. V dropped 4 bases and J dropped 5; count of bases not matched to a gene: 9. Germline CDR1 is LNHDA and CDR2 is SQIVND (reference sequence). The CDR3 sequence is 16 residues long. The CDR3 nucleotides are TGTGCCAGTAGTACAATCCGGGACAGGGGGATGGAGACCCAGTACTTC. Translation: CASSTIRDRGMETQYF.

The chain links TRBV7-9 to TRBJ1-5; weak D call: TRBD1 (5 bases). V was shortened by 1 base and J by 5 bases, with 9 bases between the two germline ends. The CDR3 is 14 amino acids. Germline V gives CDR1 SEHNR, CDR2 FQNEAQ (reference sequence). The CDR3 DNA sequence: TGTGCCAGCAGCTTAGAGGGAGGGGATCAGCCCCAGCATTTT. As protein: CASSLEGGDQPQHF.

This clone is a singleton in its sample. The chain has TRBV27 and TRBJ2-1; TRBD2 aligns across 8 bases. The CDR3 runs to 15 residues. The germline CDR1 and CDR2 sequences are MNHEY and SMNVEV (reference sequence). With 6 bases clipped from V and 1 base from J, the junction kept 5 bases outside the gene matches. The CDR3 here is CASRATSGSYNEQFF. DNA for the CDR3: TGTGCCAGCAGGGCCACTAGCGGATCCTACAATGAGCAGTTCTTC.

This clone was observed once. The chain joins TRBV5-1 to TRBJ2-5, with TRBD2 matching over 7 bases. CDR3 length: 13 residues. The V and J ends lost 4 bases and 2 bases, in that order; junction bases with no gene match: 2. The germline V gene encodes CDR1 SGHRS and CDR2 YFSETQ. The CDR3 here is CASSTGGQETQYF. The CDR3 DNA sequence: TGCGCCAGCAGCACGGGGGGTCAAGAGACCCAGTACTTC.